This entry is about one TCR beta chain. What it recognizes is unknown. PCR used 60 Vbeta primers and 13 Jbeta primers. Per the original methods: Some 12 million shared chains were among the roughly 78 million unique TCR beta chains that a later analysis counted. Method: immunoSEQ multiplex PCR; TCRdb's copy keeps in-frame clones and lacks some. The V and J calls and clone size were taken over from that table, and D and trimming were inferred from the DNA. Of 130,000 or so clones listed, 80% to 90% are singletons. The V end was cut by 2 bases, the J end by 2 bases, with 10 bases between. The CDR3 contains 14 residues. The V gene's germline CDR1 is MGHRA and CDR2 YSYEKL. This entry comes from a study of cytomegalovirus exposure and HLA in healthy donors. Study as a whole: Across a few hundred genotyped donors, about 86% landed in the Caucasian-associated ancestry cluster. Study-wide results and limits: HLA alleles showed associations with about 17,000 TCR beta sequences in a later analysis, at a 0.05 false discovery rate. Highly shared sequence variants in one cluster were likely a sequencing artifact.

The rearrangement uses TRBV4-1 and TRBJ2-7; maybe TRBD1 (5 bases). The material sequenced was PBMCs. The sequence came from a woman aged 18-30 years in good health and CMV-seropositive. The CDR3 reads CASSQLRGTYEQYF. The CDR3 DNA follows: TGCGCCAGCAGCCAACTTAGGGGCACCTACGAGCAGTACTTC.